The T cell receptor (beta chain) described here comes from a study of beta chain features in type 1 diabetes. Notes on the study in general: Across patients, naive, central memory and Treg TCRB repertoires exhibited apparently greater similarity than was observed across healthy donors. TCRB rearrangement may or may not be influenced by HLA type; here this remained unresolved.

The authors sorted CD4+ naive, central memory, regulatory and stem cell-like memory cells via CD45RO/CCR7/CD25/CD127/CD95/CD27. Isolated RNA was reverse transcribed in full, so expressed TCRB transcripts were sequenced. Generated by immunoSEQ multiplex PCR, the TCRdb table keeps only in-frame clones and is missing some. There are hundreds of thousands of clones in the sample; 15% to 20% occur only once, and roughly 0.025% lies in the top ten. This clone was found a few times. Its cognate antigen is unknown. Other DNA sequences within the sample encode an identical CDR3. The germline V gene has CDR1 DFQATT and CDR2 SNEGSKA (reference sequence). This CDR3 region has 11 residues. Trimming cost V 3 bases and J 5 bases, with 7 bases left between them.

The sequence was obtained from a woman aged 18-29 years in good health. Material for sequencing was naive CD4+ T cells from blood. The gene calls are TRBV20-1 and TRBJ2-5; no firm D call. CDR3 DNA: TGCAGTGCTAGGAGGTCGGAGACCCAGTACTTC. Its translation: CSARRSETQYF.